A selection of T cell receptor beta chains follows, all from one sample in a study of blood T cells in healthy people across ages. TCRdb itself ran the 5' RACE reads through MiXCR, one entry per CDR3 protein. The table lists over 950,000 distinct CDR3 sequences, roughly 51% of them singletons. Sequencing used blood. The receptor set was obtained from a woman aged 55-70 years in good health. CDR3s leave out the opening cysteine and the closing phenylalanine or tryptophan. Fields, in order: V gene, CDR3 protein.

V gene: TRBV5-1; CDR3 protein: ASSLAGSDPSFEQF
V gene: TRBV6-1; CDR3 protein: ASSEAIGGGTAYEQY
V gene: TRBV20-1; CDR3 protein: SARDYGEQGYNSPLH
V gene: TRBV12-3/TRBV12-4; CDR3 protein: ASSPPGTGGRDTQY
V gene: TRBV7-2; CDR3 protein: ASSPQRSATGELF
V gene: TRBV7-9; CDR3 protein: ASSPAGQASPYEQY
V gene: TRBV3-1; CDR3 protein: ASSQDQNCEQY
V gene: TRBV6-5; CDR3 protein: ASSYGTGPAY
V gene: TRBV20-1; CDR3 protein: SAPLPSGSDEQF
V gene: TRBV5-1; CDR3 protein: ASSASGTSGTDTQY
V gene: TRBV12-3/TRBV12-4; CDR3 protein: ASSYQGLETDTQY
V gene: TRBV7-2; CDR3 protein: ASSLVAGRRSTSTDTQY
V gene: TRBV9; CDR3 protein: ASSPTGEETQY
V gene: TRBV4-3; CDR3 protein: ASSQAGTSGKTEQF
V gene: TRBV6-2/TRBV6-3; CDR3 protein: ASSSRPSGRLEETQY
V gene: TRBV5-1; CDR3 protein: ASSHRMGRGSEQY
V gene: TRBV9; CDR3 protein: ASSELSGRNEQF
V gene: TRBV27; CDR3 protein: ASSTHGGGQPQH
V gene: TRBV7-2; CDR3 protein: ASSVKIGGETQY
V gene: TRBV6-2/TRBV6-3; CDR3 protein: ASSYAGVYNEQF
V gene: TRBV2; CDR3 protein: ASRGPGQGANYQPQH
V gene: TRBV3-1; CDR3 protein: ASSQAGTDNEQY
V gene: TRBV6-2/TRBV6-3; CDR3 protein: ASSYEGFGYT
V gene: TRBV7-3; CDR3 protein: ASSRRDEERVGGYT
V gene: TRBV29-1; CDR3 protein: SVEDPSLGQGAYEQY
V gene: TRBV12-3/TRBV12-4; CDR3 protein: VLCYEQY
V gene: TRBV20-1; CDR3 protein: SARVSGGGSNQPQH
V gene: TRBV6-1; CDR3 protein: ASSKAGGDTEAF
V gene: TRBV5-1; CDR3 protein: ASSSPTSGINNEQF
V gene: TRBV27; CDR3 protein: ASKLVGFQETQY
V gene: TRBV6-1; CDR3 protein: ASSTLRDRGPNNYGYT
V gene: TRBV11-2; CDR3 protein: ASSLTAAQY
V gene: TRBV20-1; CDR3 protein: SARITRTPVGEQF
V gene: TRBV5-1; CDR3 protein: ASSLVLAGEGNEQF
V gene: TRBV18; CDR3 protein: ASSPPQGQPQH
V gene: TRBV9; CDR3 protein: ASSGGASNQPQH
V gene: TRBV11-2; CDR3 protein: ASSPIRGRSSYEQY
V gene: TRBV5-1; CDR3 protein: ASSLSPLAGGYNEQY
V gene: TRBV4-1; CDR3 protein: ASIGGLVSCEQY
V gene: TRBV15; CDR3 protein: ATRGTGGSEKLF
V gene: TRBV4-3; CDR3 protein: ASSKGSGTSDSGEQF
V gene: TRBV20-1; CDR3 protein: SARGRTGSSGRLSYEQY
V gene: TRBV28; CDR3 protein: ASSLVASGSPGTQY
V gene: TRBV29-1; CDR3 protein: SVRLAGGPTSDYNEQY
V gene: TRBV20-1; CDR3 protein: SARGGTSQPQH
V gene: TRBV6-5; CDR3 protein: ASSSGPDFNQPQH
V gene: TRBV5-1; CDR3 protein: ASSDRTSGMSDTQY
V gene: TRBV20-1; CDR3 protein: SASVPPSQETQY
V gene: TRBV27; CDR3 protein: ASSFSLLGETSYEQY
V gene: TRBV18; CDR3 protein: ASSPRSGDGYT
V gene: TRBV29-1; CDR3 protein: SVVPLSGEGQY
V gene: TRBV5-1; CDR3 protein: ASSLGISGSTYNEQF